This T cell receptor beta chain came from a study of circulating CD8 cells and anti-PD-1 response in melanoma. Study-wide results and caveats: Published repertoire comparisons used only baseline and M1 samples from a small cohort with few responders. Tumor reactivity was tested by peptide assays on expanded sorted subsets. Under 7% of TRB clonotypes were shared between subsets at M1.

This CDR3 has 14 amino acids. The V end was cut by 5 bases, the J end by 4 bases, with 14 bases between. CDR1 SGHTA and CDR2 FQGTGA come from the germline V gene. Each library started from about 14 ng of total RNA using the QIAseq Immune Repertoire TCR panel. TCRdb passed the reads through MiXCR, listing each CDR3 protein once. Of around 680 distinct CDR3 sequences in the sample, 6.5% to 8% are singletons; the top ten hold roughly 18%. By share, this clonotype ranks as large. Its target is not known. Four subsets defined by PD-1 and/or TIGIT were sorted from live CD3+CD8+TCRalphabeta+ cells. This chain joins TRBV7-3 and TRBJ1-2; D uncertain. Here the sequenced sample was CD8+ T cells from PBMCs, taken at baseline or after one month of anti-PD-1 therapy (not recorded which). This TCR was sampled from a human donor with melanoma. The CDR3 here is CASSPFPPFYGYTF. CDR3 nucleotide sequence: TGTGCCAGCAGCCCGTTCCCGCCTTTCTATGGCTACACCTTC.